Sequencing of this TCR beta chain was carried out in a study of shared clonotypes between healthy human individuals. The data were produced by immunoSEQ multiplex PCR, yet TCRdb's version contains in-frame clones alone and is incomplete. The data contain roughly 2,000,000 clones, just over 90% of them singletons. The CDR3 extends over 18 amino acids. The V segment lost 5 bases and the J segment 0 bases; nucleotides outside the gene matches: 11. The germline gives CDR1 MDHEN, CDR2 SYDVKM. The study's findings and limits: An anticipated effect of sequencing depth on clonotype sharing among donors was recognized. Clonotypes not shared had lower generation probabilities than those common to all four donors. Researchers found naive subsets generally carried larger estimated richness than memory subsets.

Remarks on this clone: Its cognate antigen is unknown.

The naive CD8 subset, CD45RO-negative cells positively selected for CCR7, excluded terminally differentiated effector memory CD45RA+ cells. Every donor was a Caucasian adult from Nashville, Tennessee. Sequencing was done on a sample of naive CD8+ T cells from PBMCs. The rearrangement joins TRBV28 to TRBJ1-5; 9 bases agree with TRBD1. This clonotype originated in a man in his late teens or twenties in good health. Some clones in this sample may be carry-over from other donors' samples. The CDR3 is CASSTHRGRRDSNQPQHF. The CDR3 DNA follows: TGTGCCAGCAGTACGCACAGGGGGCGCAGGGATAGCAATCAGCCCCAGCATTTT.